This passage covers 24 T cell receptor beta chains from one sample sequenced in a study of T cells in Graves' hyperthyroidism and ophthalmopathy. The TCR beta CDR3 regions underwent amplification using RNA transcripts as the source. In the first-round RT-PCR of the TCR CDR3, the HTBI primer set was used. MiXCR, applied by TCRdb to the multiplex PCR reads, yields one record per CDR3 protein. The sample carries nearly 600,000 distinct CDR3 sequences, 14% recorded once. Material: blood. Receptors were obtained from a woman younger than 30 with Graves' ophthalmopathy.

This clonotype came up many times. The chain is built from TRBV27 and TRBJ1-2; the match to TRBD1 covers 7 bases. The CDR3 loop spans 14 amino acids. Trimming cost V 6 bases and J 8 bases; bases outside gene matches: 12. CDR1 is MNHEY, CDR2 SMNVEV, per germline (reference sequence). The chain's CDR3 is CASSLDRDGGGYTF. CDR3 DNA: TGTGCCAGCAGCCTCGACAGGGATGGAGGGGGCTACACCTTC.

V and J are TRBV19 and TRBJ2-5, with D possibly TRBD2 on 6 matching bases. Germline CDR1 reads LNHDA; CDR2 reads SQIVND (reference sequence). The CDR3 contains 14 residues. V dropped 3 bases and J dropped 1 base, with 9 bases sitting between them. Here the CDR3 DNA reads TGTGCCAGTAGTATCGGAGGGGTCCAAGAGACCCAGTACTTC. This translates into CASSIGGVQETQYF.

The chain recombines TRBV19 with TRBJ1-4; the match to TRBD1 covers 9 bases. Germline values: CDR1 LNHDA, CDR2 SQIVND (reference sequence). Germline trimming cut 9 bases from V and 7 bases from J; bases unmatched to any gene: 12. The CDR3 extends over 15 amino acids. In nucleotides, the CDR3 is TGTGCCAGCACAAGCGGGACAGGGCGGGTTGAAAAACTGTTTTTT. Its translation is CASTSGTGRVEKLFF.

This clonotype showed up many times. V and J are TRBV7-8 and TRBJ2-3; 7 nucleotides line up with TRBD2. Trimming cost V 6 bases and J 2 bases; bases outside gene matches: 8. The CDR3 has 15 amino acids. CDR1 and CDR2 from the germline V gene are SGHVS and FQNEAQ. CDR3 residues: CASSRSRDYTDTQYF. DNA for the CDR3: TGTGCCAGCAGTCGCTCCCGGGACTACACAGATACGCAGTATTTT.

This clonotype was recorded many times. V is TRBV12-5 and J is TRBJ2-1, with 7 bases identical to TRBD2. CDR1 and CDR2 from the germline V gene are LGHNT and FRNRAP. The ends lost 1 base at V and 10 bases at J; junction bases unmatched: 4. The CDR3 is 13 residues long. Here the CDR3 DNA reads TGTGCTAGTGGTTTGGCATCACTAGCGGAGCAGTTCTTC. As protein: CASGLASLAEQFF.

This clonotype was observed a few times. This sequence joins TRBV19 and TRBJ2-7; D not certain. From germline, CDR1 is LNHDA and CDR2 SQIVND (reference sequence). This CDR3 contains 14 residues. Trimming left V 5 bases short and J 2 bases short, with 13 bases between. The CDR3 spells CASSGIFGAYEQYF. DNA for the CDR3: TGTGCCAGTAGTGGAATATTTGGAGCCTACGAGCAGTACTTC.

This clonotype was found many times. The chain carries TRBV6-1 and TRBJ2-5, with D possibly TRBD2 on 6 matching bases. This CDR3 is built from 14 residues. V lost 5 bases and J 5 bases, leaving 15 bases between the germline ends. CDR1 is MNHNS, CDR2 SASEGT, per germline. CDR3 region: CASSTSDLAETQYF. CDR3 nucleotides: TGTGCCAGCAGTACCTCGGACCTAGCGGAGACCCAGTACTTC.

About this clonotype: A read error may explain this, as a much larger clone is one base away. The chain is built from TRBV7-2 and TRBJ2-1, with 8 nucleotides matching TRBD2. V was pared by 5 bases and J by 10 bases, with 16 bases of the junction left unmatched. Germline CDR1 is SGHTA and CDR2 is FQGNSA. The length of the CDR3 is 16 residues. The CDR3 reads CASSPSPTAGDHEQFF. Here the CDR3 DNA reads TGTGCCAGCAGCCCCTCACCTACAGCGGGAGACCACGAGCAGTTCTTC.

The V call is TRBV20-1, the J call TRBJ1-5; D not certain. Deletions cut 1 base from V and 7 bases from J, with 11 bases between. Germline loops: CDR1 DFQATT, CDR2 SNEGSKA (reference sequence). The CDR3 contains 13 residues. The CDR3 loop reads CSARATANQPQHF. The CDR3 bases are TGCAGTGCTAGAGCCACAGCCAACCAGCCCCAGCATTTT.

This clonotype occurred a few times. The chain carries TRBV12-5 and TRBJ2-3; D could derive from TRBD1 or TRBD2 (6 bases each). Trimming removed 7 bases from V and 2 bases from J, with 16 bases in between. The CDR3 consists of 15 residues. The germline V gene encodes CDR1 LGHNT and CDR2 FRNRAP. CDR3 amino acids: CASAAARGPTDTQYF. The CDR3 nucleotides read TGTGCTAGTGCCGCCGCCCGGGGGCCCACAGATACGCAGTATTTT.

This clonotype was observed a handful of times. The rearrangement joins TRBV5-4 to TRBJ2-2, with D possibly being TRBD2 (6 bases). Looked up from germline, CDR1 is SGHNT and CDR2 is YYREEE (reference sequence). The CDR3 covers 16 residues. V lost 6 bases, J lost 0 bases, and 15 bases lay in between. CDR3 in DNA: TGTGCCAGCACCCCCGGTGGGGGGACGAACACCGGGGAGCTGTTTTTT. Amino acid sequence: CASTPGGGTNTGELFF.

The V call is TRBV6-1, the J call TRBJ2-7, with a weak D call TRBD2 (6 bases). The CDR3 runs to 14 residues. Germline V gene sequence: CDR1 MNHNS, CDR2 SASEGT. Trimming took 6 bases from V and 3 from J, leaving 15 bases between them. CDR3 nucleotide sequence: TGTGCCAGCAGCAAGACACTAGCTGACTACGAGCAGTACTTC. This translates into CASSKTLADYEQYF.

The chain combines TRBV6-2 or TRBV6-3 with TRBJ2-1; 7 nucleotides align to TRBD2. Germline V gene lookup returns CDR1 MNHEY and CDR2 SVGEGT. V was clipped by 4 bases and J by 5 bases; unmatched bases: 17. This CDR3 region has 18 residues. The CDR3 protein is CASSLALLSRRENNEQFF. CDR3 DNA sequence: TGTGCCAGCAGTTTGGCCCTCCTTTCTCGGCGGGAGAACAATGAGCAGTTCTTC.

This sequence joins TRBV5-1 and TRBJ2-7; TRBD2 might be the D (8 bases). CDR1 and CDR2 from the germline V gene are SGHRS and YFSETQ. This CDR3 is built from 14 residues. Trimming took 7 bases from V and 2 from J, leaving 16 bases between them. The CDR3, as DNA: TGCGCCAGCCGGGGGGGGACAGTTACCTACGAGCAGTACTTC. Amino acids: CASRGGTVTYEQYF.

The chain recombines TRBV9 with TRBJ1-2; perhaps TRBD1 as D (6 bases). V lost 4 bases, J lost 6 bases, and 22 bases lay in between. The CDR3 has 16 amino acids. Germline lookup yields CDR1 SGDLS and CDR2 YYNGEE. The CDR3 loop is CASSWTRDNLVHGYTF. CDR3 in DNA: TGTGCCAGCAGCTGGACGAGGGACAATTTAGTCCATGGCTACACCTTC. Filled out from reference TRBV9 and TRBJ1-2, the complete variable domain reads DSGVTQTPKHLITATGQRVTLRCSPRSGDLSVYWYQQSLDQGLQFLIQYYNGEERAKGNILERFSAQQFPDLHSELNLSSLELGDSALYFCASSWTRDNLVHGYTFGSGTRLTVV.

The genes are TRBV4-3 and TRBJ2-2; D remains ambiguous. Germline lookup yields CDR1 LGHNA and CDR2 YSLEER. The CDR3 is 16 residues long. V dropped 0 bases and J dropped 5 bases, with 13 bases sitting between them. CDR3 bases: TGCGCCAGCAGCCAAGATGATTGGGCTCGGACCGGGGAGCTGTTTTTT. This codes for CASSQDDWARTGELFF.

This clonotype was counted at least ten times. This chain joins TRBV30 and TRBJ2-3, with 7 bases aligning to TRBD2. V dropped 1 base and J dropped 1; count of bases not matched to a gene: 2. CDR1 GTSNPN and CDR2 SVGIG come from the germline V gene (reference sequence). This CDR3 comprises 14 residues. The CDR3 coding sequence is TGTGCCTGGAGTGGCGGGAGTGGCACAGATACGCAGTATTTT. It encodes CAWSGGSGTDTQYF.

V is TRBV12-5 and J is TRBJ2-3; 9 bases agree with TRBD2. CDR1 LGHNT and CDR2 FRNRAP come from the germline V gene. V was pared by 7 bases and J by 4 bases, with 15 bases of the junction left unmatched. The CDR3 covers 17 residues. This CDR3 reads CASVLVLGGGAADTQYF. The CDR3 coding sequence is TGTGCTAGTGTCCTGGTACTAGGCGGGGGGGCTGCAGATACGCAGTATTTT. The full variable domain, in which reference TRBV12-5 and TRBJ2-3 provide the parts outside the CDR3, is DARVTQTPRHKVTEMGQEVTMRCQPILGHNTVFWYRQTMMQGLELLAYFRNRAPLDDSGMPKDRFSAEMPDATLATLKIQPSEPRDSAVYFCASVLVLGGGAADTQYFGPGTRLTVL.

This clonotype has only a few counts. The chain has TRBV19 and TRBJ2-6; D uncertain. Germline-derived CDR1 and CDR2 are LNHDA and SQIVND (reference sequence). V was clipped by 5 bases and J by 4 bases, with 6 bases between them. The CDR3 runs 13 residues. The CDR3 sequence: CASSYTGANVLTF. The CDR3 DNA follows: TGTGCCAGTAGTTATACCGGGGCCAACGTCCTGACTTTC.

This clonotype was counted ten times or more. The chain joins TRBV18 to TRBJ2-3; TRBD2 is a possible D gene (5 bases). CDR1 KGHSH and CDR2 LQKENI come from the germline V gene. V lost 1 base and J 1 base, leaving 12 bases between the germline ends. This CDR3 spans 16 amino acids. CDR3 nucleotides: TGTGCCAGCTCACCACGGTTAACGGAGGGCACAGATACGCAGTATTTT. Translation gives CASSPRLTEGTDTQYF.

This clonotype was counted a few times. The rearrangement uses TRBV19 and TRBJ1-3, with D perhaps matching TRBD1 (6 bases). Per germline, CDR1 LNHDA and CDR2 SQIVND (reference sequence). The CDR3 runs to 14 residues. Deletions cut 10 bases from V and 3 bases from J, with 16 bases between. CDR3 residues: CATRQQGIGNTIYF. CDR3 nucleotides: TGTGCCACCCGGCAGCAGGGGATTGGAAACACCATATATTTT.

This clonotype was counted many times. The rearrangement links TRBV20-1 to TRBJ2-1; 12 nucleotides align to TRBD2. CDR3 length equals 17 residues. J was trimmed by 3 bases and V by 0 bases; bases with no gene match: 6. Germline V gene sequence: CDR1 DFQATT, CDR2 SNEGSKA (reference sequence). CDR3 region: CSARDLAGGFIYNEQFF. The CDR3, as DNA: TGCAGTGCTAGAGACCTAGCGGGAGGGTTTATCTACAATGAGCAGTTCTTC.

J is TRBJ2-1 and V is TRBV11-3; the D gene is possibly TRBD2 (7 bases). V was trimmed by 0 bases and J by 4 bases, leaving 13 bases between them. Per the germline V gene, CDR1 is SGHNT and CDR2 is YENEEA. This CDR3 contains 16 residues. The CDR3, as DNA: TGTGCCAGCAGCTTAGATCGGGGGGCAGGATACAATGAGCAGTTCTTC. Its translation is CASSLDRGAGYNEQFF.

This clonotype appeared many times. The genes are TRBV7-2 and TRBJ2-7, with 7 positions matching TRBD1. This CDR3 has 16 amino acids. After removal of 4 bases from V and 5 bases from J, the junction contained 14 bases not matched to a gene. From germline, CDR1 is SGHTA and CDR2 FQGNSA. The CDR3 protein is CASSSHAPDRDHEQYF. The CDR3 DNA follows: TGTGCCAGCAGCTCACACGCACCCGACAGGGACCACGAGCAGTACTTC.